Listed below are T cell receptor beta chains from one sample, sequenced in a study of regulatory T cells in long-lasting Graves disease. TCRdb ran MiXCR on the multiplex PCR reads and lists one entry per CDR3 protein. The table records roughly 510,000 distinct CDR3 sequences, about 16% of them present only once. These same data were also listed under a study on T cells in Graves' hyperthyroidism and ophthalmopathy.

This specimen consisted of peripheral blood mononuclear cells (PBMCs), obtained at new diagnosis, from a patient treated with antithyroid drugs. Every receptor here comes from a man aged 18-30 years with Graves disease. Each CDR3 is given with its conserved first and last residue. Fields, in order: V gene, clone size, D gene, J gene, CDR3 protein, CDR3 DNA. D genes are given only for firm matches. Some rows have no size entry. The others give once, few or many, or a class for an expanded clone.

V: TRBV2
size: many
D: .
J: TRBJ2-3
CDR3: CASSPGTWVGDTQYF
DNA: TGTGCCAGCTCTCCCGGGACCTGGGTGGGAGATACGCAGTATTTT

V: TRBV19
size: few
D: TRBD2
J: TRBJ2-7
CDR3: CASSIVLAGTSSYEQYF
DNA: TGTGCCAGTAGTATAGTGCTAGCGGGGACCAGCTCCTACGAGCAGTACTTC

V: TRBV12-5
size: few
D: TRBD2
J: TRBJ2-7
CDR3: CASAFGEVAGLSYEQYF
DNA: TGTGCTAGTGCCTTCGGAGAGGTAGCGGGACTATCCTACGAGCAGTACTTC

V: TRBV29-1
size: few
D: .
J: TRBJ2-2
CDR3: CSVLRDPNTGELFF
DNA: TGCAGCGTCCTCAGGGACCCGAACACCGGGGAGCTGTTTTTT

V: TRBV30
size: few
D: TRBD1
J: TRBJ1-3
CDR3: CAWSIGTVASRTIYF
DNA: TGTGCCTGGAGTATCGGGACAGTTGCTAGTAGGACCATATATTTT

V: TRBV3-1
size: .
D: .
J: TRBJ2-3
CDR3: CASSELALGTDTQYF
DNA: TGTGCCAGCAGCGAATTGGCCCTTGGCACAGATACGCAGTATTTT

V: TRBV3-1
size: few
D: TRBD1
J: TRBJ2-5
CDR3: CASSPPRTGDRQTQYF
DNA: TGTGCCAGCAGCCCCCCGCGGACAGGGGATAGGCAGACCCAGTACTTC

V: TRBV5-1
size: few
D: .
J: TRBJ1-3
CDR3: CASSFHNLDTEQVLSGNTIYF
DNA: TGCGCCAGCAGCTTTCACAATCTGGACACCGAGCAAGTACTCTCTGGAAACACCATATATTTT

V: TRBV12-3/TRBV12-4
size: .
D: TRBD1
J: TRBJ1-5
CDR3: CASSLGQARPQHF
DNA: TGTGCCAGCAGTCTCGGACAGGCGAGGCCCCAGCATTTT

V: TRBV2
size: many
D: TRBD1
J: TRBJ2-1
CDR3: CASSPNRGPYNEQFF
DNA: TGTGCCAGCAGTCCAAACAGGGGACCCTACAATGAGCAGTTCTTC

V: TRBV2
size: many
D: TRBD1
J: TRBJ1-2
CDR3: CASSPGTGKNYGYTF
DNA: TGTGCCAGCAGCCCTGGGACAGGAAAAAACTATGGCTACACCTTC

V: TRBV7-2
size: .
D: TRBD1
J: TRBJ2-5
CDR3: CASSSTGGAGQETQYF
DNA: TGTGCCAGCAGCTCTACAGGGGGCGCGGGACAAGAGACCCAGTACTTC

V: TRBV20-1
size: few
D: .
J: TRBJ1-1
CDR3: CSASAYRGGDTEAFF
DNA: TGCAGTGCTAGTGCCTACCGAGGCGGGGACACTGAAGCTTTCTTT

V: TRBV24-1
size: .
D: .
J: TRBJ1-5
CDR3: CATSDLHDGSNQPQHF
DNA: TGTGCCACCAGTGATTTGCACGATGGGTCCAATCAGCCCCAGCATTTT

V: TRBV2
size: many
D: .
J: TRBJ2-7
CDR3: CASSEALGRGLVYEQYF
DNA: TGTGCCAGCAGTGAAGCGCTTGGCAGGGGATTAGTCTACGAGCAGTACTTC

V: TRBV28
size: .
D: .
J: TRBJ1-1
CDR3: CASSSAMNTEAFF
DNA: TGTGCCAGCAGTTCCGCGATGAACACTGAAGCTTTCTTT

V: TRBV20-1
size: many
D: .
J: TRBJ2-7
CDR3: CSARDGQGTYEQYF
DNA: TGCAGTGCTAGAGATGGACAAGGGACCTACGAGCAGTACTTC

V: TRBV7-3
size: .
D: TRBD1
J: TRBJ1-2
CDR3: CASSLKQGADYTF
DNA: TGTGCCAGCAGCTTAAAACAGGGGGCGGACTACACCTTC

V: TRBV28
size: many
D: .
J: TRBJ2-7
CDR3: CASSLVLWTSSYEQYF
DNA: TGTGCCAGCAGTTTGGTTCTCTGGACAAGCTCCTACGAGCAGTACTTC

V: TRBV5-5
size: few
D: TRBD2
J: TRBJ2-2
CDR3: CASSRGGENTGELFF
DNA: TGTGCCAGCAGTCGCGGGGGGGAGAACACCGGGGAGCTGTTTTTT

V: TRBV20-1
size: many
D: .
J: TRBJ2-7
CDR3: CSARDSGSVSYEQYF
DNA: TGCAGTGCTAGAGATTCGGGCAGCGTCTCCTACGAGCAGTACTTC

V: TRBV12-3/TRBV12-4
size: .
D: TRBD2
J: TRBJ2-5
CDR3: CASRSSGGGGETQYF
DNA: TGTGCCAGCAGGTCCTCCGGGGGGGGAGGAGAGACCCAGTACTTC

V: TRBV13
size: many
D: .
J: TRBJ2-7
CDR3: CASSSRGFEQYF
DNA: TGTGCCAGCAGTTCCAGGGGATTCGAGCAGTACTTC

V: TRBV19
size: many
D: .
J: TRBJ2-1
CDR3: CASSSPPGRTYNEQFF
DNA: TGTGCCAGTAGTAGCCCTCCGGGACGCACCTACAATGAGCAGTTCTTC

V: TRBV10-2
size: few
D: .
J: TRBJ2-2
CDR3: CASSESSVTGELFF
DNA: TGCGCCAGCAGTGAGTCTAGCGTAACCGGGGAGCTGTTTTTT

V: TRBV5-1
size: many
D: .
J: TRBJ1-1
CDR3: CASSLEGTGTEAFF
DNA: TGCGCCAGCAGCTTGGAAGGGACTGGGACTGAAGCTTTCTTT

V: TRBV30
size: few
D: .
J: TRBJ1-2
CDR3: CACIPKLRMAANGYTF
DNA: TGTGCCTGTATCCCCAAACTAAGAATGGCAGCTAATGGCTACACCTTC

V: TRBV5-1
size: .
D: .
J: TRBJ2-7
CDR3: CASRLTSSYEQYF
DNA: TGCGCCAGCAGACTTACTAGCTCCTACGAGCAGTACTTC

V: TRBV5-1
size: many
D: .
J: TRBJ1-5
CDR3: CASRIGVEGNQPQHF
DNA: TGCGCCAGCCGGATAGGGGTGGAAGGCAATCAGCCCCAGCATTTT

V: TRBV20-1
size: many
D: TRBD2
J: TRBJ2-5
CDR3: CSASGTSDSGETQYF
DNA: TGCAGTGCTTCCGGGACTAGCGATTCGGGAGAGACCCAGTACTTC

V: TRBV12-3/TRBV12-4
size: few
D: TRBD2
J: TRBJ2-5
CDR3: CASSLDAGVQETQYF
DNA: TGTGCCAGCAGTTTAGATGCGGGAGTACAAGAGACCCAGTACTTC

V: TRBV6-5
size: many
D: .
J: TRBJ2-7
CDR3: CASSYAGVKGEQYF
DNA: TGTGCCAGCAGTTACGCCGGGGTAAAGGGGGAGCAGTACTTC

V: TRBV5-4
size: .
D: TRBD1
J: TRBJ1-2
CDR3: CASSPTLDRGSVGYTF
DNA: TGTGCCAGCAGCCCGACCCTGGACAGGGGATCTGTTGGCTACACCTTC

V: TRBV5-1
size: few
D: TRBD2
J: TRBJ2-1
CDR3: CASRRGGPNGEQFF
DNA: TGCGCCAGCAGGCGGGGAGGGCCCAATGGTGAGCAGTTCTTC

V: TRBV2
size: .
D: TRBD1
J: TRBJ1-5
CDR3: CASSEGQGDNQPQHF
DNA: TGTGCCAGCAGTGAGGGACAGGGGGACAATCAGCCCCAGCATTTT

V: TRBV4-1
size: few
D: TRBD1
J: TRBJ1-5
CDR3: CASSQDGTANKPQHF
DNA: TGCGCCAGCAGCCAAGATGGGACAGCTAACAAGCCCCAGCATTTT

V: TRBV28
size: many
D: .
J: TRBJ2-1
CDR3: CASSLGSTVARSEGNEQFF
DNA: TGTGCCAGCAGTTTAGGCTCCACCGTGGCGAGGTCGGAGGGCAATGAGCAGTTCTTC

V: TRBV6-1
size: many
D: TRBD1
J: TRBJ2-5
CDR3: CASSHTGQGVQETQYF
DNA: TGTGCCAGCAGCCACACGGGACAGGGGGTCCAAGAGACCCAGTACTTC

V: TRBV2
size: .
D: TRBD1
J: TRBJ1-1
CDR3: CASRGQGDTEAFF
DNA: TGTGCCAGCAGAGGACAGGGCGACACTGAAGCTTTCTTT

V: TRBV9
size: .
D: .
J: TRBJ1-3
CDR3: CASSVDWADRSPGNTIYF
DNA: TGTGCCAGCAGCGTAGATTGGGCCGACCGGAGTCCCGGAAACACCATATATTTT

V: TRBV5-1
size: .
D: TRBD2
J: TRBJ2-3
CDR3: CASSWAPERDITDTQYF
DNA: TGCGCCAGCAGCTGGGCACCGGAGCGGGATATCACAGATACGCAGTATTTT

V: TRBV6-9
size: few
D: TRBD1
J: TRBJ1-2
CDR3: CASSYPHRGRSHDYYYGYTF
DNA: TGTGCCAGCAGTTACCCGCACAGGGGCCGGTCCCACGACTACTACTATGGCTACACCTTC

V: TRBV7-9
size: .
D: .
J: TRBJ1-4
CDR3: CASSATGGNEKLFF
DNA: TGTGCCAGCAGCGCGACGGGGGGCAATGAAAAACTGTTTTTT

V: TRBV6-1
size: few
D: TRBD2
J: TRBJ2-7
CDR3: CASSEGRERFYGQYF
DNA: TGTGCCAGCAGTGAAGGGCGGGAGCGATTCTACGGGCAGTACTTC

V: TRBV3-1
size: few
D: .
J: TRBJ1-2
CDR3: CASSQAVGGGYTF
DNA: TGTGCCAGCAGCCAAGCGGTAGGGGGTGGCTACACCTTC

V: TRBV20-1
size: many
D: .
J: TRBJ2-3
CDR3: CSVNPQGSFPDTQYF
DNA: TGCAGTGTTAACCCGCAGGGGTCTTTCCCCGATACGCAGTATTTT

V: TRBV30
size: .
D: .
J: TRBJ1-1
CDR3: CAWSPYPGSNTEAFF
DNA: TGTGCCTGGAGTCCCTACCCAGGCTCGAACACTGAAGCTTTCTTT

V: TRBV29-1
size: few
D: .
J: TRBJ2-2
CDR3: CSVRGQGDTGELFF
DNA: TGCAGCGTGAGGGGTCAGGGTGACACCGGGGAGCTGTTTTTT

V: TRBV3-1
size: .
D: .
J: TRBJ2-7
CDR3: CASSRLGEQYF
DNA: TGTGCCAGCAGCCGTTTGGGCGAGCAGTACTTC

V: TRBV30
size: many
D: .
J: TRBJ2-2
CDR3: CAWTITNTGELFF
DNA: TGTGCCTGGACAATAACGAACACCGGGGAGCTGTTTTTT

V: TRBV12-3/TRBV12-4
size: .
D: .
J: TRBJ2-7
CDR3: CASSFDVRAEQYF
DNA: TGTGCCAGCAGCTTCGATGTACGGGCCGAGCAGTACTTC

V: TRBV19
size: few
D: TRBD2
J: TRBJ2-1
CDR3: CASSVAGGLFNEQFF
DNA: TGTGCCAGTAGTGTAGCGGGAGGCCTTTTTAATGAGCAGTTCTTC

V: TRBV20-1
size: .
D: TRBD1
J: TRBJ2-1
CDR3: CSARGPGQGAGNEQFF
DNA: TGCAGTGCTAGAGGACCGGGACAGGGGGCGGGCAATGAGCAGTTCTTC

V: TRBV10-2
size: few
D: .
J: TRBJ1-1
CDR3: CASSDFGSDTEAFF
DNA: TGCGCCAGCAGTGATTTCGGGTCCGACACTGAAGCTTTCTTT

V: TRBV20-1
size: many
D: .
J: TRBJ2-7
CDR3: CSARKGELHEQYF
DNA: TGCAGTGCTAGAAAGGGTGAGCTTCACGAGCAGTACTTC